The present entry profiles one T cell receptor (beta chain) with its context. Its antigen is not yet known. Base qualities are not recorded, but no much larger clone differs from it by a single base. The data derive from a study of T cells in Graves' hyperthyroidism and ophthalmopathy (dated by TCRdb to about 2019). Study-level background: Peripheral blood was collected at initial diagnosis, before any treatment. TCR V-J signatures able to tell the groups apart were searched for in a discovery cohort of 90 to 100 patients, of whom 43 had Graves' ophthalmopathy and roughly 58 had stable Graves' hyperthyroidism. Prospective prediction of ophthalmopathy was tested in an independent validation cohort consisting of some 19 hyperthyroidism patients and 15 or so patients who later progressed to ophthalmopathy. The roughly 91 discovery patients were randomly divided into training and test sets at a 7:3 ratio. In addition, the study compared T-cell repertoires in thyroid tissue and in blood from about 6 Graves' hyperthyroidism patients. After sampling, hyperthyroidism patients received methimazole starting at 30 mg daily, and ophthalmopathy patients received high-dose intravenous methylprednisolone. TCR Vbeta CDR3 sequencing of around 130 peripheral blood samples (over 40 ophthalmopathy, about 80 hyperthyroidism and around 17 progressor patients) is reported in the paper.

Overall study outcomes, separate from this receptor: Sample size was not statistically predetermined, and blinding of investigators to group allocation was not performed. In cross-validation, a model built on a 13 V-J signature told ophthalmopathy apart from stable hyperthyroidism with roughly 87% sensitivity and around 81% specificity, and in testing the same model reached 80%/75%. In validation, the model predicted progression to ophthalmopathy with approximately 71% sensitivity and 72.22% specificity, a median of 6.5 months before onset. Most expanded thyroid clonotypes (frequency above 0.001) were also found in blood, which suggests that blood repertoires may mirror thyroid immune responses.

The TCR beta CDR3 regions were amplified from RNA transcripts. The TCR CDR3 was subjected to a first round of RT-PCR using the HTBI primer set and the Qiagen OneStep RT-PCR kit. The libraries were constructed in a second round of multiplex PCR and then size-selected and purified. Libraries were sequenced paired-end with 100 bp reads on an Illumina HiSeq2000. Concerning the study's data processing: Raw data were processed with SOAPnuke, discarding reads with adapters, uncalled bases, mean Phred below 15, or no exact constant-primer or identifier match. High-quality paired reads were merged with COPE v1.2.5, and unique nucleotide sequences were defined as clonotypes. MiTCR v1.1 was used to align clonotypes to the IMGT TRBV, TRBD and TRBJ reference segments. Analysis was restricted to V-J combinations with a frequency above 0.0001, which covered 98% to 99.2% of repertoires. A TCS score was defined as the ratio between F50 (clonal expansion) and ExV (chaos), using BLOSUM62-based TCRdist between CDR3 peptides within each V-J. Welch's t-statistics and random forest reduced 500 to 650 V-J features to 10 to 15, which were used in a naive Bayes classifier (R e1071). TCRdb reworked the public reads: Q25 trimming with fastp, MiXCR clone assembly, productive beta chains retained. For every CDR3 protein sequence, its rows merge into one entry that carries the most common genes and DNA. It is TCRdb's table, rather than the study itself, that gives the V and J calls and clone size. The sample profile shows hundreds of thousands of distinct CDR3 sequences; 14% of them were found once. 9.5% to 13% of the sample goes to the ten largest clones.

Graves' hyperthyroidism was defined as stable when no progression to ophthalmopathy occurred over 18 months of follow-up. Hyperthyroidism patients were newly diagnosed, had a disease duration of under 2 months, and were aged 18 to 65 years. The study excluded patients with uncontrolled infections, other autoimmune diseases, pregnancy or lactation. Diagnoses were established on the basis of clinical symptoms, serum thyroxine and TRAb, thyroid ultrasound, and orbital computed tomography. PBMCs were isolated from 7.5 to 10 ml of fresh peripheral blood by Ficoll-Paque density gradient centrifugation. Total RNA was extracted using Trizol reagent, and RNA quality was assessed on an Agilent 2100 Bioanalyzer. The junction carries 5 bases between V and J, which are trimmed by 4 bases and 8 bases respectively. Sequences KGHDR (CDR1) and SFDVKD (CDR2) are obtained from the germline V gene. There are 11 amino acids in the CDR3, from cysteine to phenylalanine inclusive. Only the CDR3 region is kept as DNA, spanning 33 bases read in frame from base 1.

Here the chain combines TRBV24-1 and TRBJ2-1, with no reliable assignment of the D segment. The sequencing sample was made of blood. The sequence came from a woman aged 18-35 years with Graves' hyperthyroidism. The DNA reads as follows: TGTGCCACCAGTGAGAGGTATGAGCAGTTCTTC. Its protein product is CATSERYEQFF.